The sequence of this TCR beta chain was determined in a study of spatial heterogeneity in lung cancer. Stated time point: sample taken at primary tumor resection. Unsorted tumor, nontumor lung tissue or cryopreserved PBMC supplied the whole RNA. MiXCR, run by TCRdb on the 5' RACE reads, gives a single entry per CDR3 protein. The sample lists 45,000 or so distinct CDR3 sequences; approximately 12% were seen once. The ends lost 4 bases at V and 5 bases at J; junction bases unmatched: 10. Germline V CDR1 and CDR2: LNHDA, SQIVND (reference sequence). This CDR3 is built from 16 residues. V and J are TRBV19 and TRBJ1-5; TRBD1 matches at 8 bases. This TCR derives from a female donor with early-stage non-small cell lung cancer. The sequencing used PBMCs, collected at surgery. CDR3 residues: CASSTPGQGRDQPQHF. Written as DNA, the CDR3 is TGTGCCAGTAGTACTCCTGGACAGGGTCGGGATCAGCCCCAGCATTTT.